Listed here is a single T cell receptor beta chain. No cognate antigen has been identified for it. No base quality information exists; no much larger clone differs at one position. Using the deep immunoSEQ assay, TCR CDR3 regions were amplified from genomic DNA by multiplex PCR. Extracted genomic DNA from each cell subset was spread evenly across all wells of several immunoSEQ 96-well plates, with each plate serving as a replicate. Each replicate PCR for sorted subsets received 150 to 250 ng genomic DNA, equal to some 32,000 T cell genomes. The purified libraries were quantified using a Qubit 3.0 fluorometer, sized with a Bioanalyzer 2100, and then quantified again using the KAPA Library Quantification kit. Every immunoSEQ 96-well plate was sequenced on a dedicated single-read 150-cycle Illumina NextSeq 550 flow cell. In the authors' own workflow: Because the immunoSEQ output held only junctional sequences and lacked quality scores, the filtering could not match the filtering applied to full-length reads. To assign V/J genes and CDR3, sequences were annotated against IMGT germline references using PyIR, a Python wrapper for IgBLAST v1.9. Any read was removed if the V/J assignment was weak (E-value above 1e-6), the CDR3 was missing, or the read contained stop codons, out-of-frame junctions, or ambiguous translated residues. V3J clonotypes were defined as sequences sharing an identical inferred V gene, J gene, and CDR3 amino acid sequence. The percentage overlap between two repertoires was calculated by dividing the number of shared unique clonotypes by the size of the smaller repertoire. RTK rarefaction, the Chao1 estimator, and Recon v2.1 estimates of unobserved clonotypes were used to assess repertoire richness. Generation probabilities for all TCRbeta clonotypes obtained by the gDNA method from a few donors were computed using OLGA. The source is immuneACCESS, and TCRdb retained only in-frame sequences with V and J called. Part of the clones is not carried over; for the studies checked, unresolved V genes explain less than half of this, and the remainder is unexplained. That table furnishes V, J and clone size, whereas the DNA furnished D and trimming. The table for this sample lists some 690,000 clones; roughly 91% of them were counted only once. The ten largest clones take up around a third of the sample.

Relative to germline, V is 4 bases shorter and J is 3 bases shorter, with 25 bases between their ends. CDR1 and CDR2 are read off the germline V gene (reference sequence) as SGHAT and FQDESV. The CDR3 starts with the cysteine, ends with the phenylalanine, and has 18 residues. The entry retains the CDR3 DNA only, 54 bases that are in frame from base 1. Donors were healthy HIV-negative adults with no recently reported acute infections or vaccinations. All donors were Caucasian adults living in Nashville, Tennessee, USA. CD8 memory samples were composed of magnetically selected CD45RO+ cells combined with CCR7-negative CD45RA+ effector memory (TemRA) cells. Blood was collected by leukapheresis, and PBMCs were isolated by Ficoll-Histopaque density gradient centrifugation and then cryopreserved in liquid nitrogen vapor phase. Purity and quantity of every magnetically sorted T cell population were checked by analytical flow cytometry. From each sorted fraction, genomic DNA was isolated and quantified by UV absorbance on a Nanodrop 2000c.

The sample is drawn from a study of shared clonotypes between healthy human individuals (dated by TCRdb to the early 2020s). Broadly, across the study: A few men and a couple of women, aged 18 to 49 years, made up the cohort. For each donor, three plates each were used for CD4 naive and CD4 memory, two plates were used for CD8 naive, and one plate was used for CD8 memory. To estimate repertoire size and how much clonotypes are shared between individuals, the study performed deep sequencing of blood TCR repertoires from five healthy adults. To increase sequencing depth and limit assay-specific biases, different laboratories used diverse techniques to prepare libraries and sequence TCR repertoires. Each donor's leukapheresis produced roughly between roughly 0.9 and 8.9 billion PBMCs. Overall results and qualifications from the work: Across four donors, roughly 5% of naive CD4, 3.5% of naive CD8, about 2% of memory CD4, and under 0.45% of memory CD8 clonotypes were shared. Rarefaction of sorted-subset datasets indicated incomplete sequencing despite the large sequencing depth. Based on pairwise subsampling, the degree of clonotype sharing among donors was expected to be affected by sequencing depth. Naive subsets generally had larger estimated clonotype richness than memory subsets. Sampling was limited to blood, and TCR repertoires in tissue likely differ from TCR repertoires in blood. Higher generation probabilities were observed for clonotypes shared by all four sorted-subset donors than for non-shared clonotypes. The genetic and exposure-history diversity represented was limited by the small number of donors.

The TCR originated in a man between 18 and 35 years old in good health. Some clones in this sample may be carry-over from other donors' samples. The sample was memory CD8+ T cells from PBMCs. The cell subset or site label on this specimen signifies: CD45RO+ cells pooled with CCR7-negative TemRA cells. The chain employs TRBV11-1 and TRBJ2-7; the D gene is perhaps TRBD1 or TRBD2, as each covers 5 bases. The bases are TGTGCCAGCAGCTATTACCGGGACGGAACGAGGGCCTTCTACGAGCAGTACTTC. Translated, it reads CASSYYRDGTRAFYEQYF.